This TCR beta chain was identified during a study of T-cell reconstitution after alpha-beta-depleted transplantation in children. The CDR3 loop spans 12 amino acids. The ends were cut back, 0 bases at V and 13 bases at J, with 13 bases in the middle. From germline, CDR1 is DFQATT and CDR2 SNEGSKA (reference sequence). The authors prepared the TCRbeta library with unique molecular identifiers. MiXCR was run by TCRdb on the PCR reads, yielding one entry per CDR3 protein. This table holds 210,000 or so distinct CDR3 sequences, approximately 10% found once. Specimen: PBMCs from the stem cell graft donor, collected from the stem cell graft. The genes are TRBV20-1 and TRBJ2-1; D perhaps matches TRBD2 (5 bases). The TCR originated in a human donor who donated a stem cell graft to a child with acute lymphoblastic leukemia. The CDR3 DNA sequence: TGCAGTGCTAGAGATACACTCCGGGGACAGTTCTTC. Its translation: CSARDTLRGQFF.